Each of the 3 T cell receptor beta chains below was sequenced from the same sample in a study of cytomegalovirus exposure and HLA in healthy donors. In the PCR, 60 Vbeta and 13 Jbeta primers were used. Here immunoSEQ multiplex PCR was the method, and the copy in TCRdb shows in-frame clones only, minus some. The table records approximately 110,000 clones, around three quarters of them present only once. The material sequenced was PBMCs. The origin of the receptors is a man aged 35 to 55 in good health and CMV-seronegative.

This clone was seen more than once but under ten times. This chain links TRBV5-4 with TRBJ2-3, with TRBD2 identical over 8 bases. V shed 1 base, J shed 2 bases, and the junction held 3 bases outside the gene matches. CDR1 and CDR2 (germline): SGHNT, YYREEE (reference sequence). The CDR3 contains 15 residues. DNA of the CDR3: TGTGCCAGCAGCTTGTCCGGGGGGGACACAGATACGCAGTATTTT. It specifies CASSLSGGDTDTQYF.

The rearrangement links TRBV5-1 to TRBJ1-1; 7 bases are a match to TRBD1. With V trimmed by 4 bases and J by 7 bases, 7 bases remained unmatched. CDR1 and CDR2 (germline): SGHRS, YFSETQ. The CDR3 consists of 13 residues. The CDR3 coding sequence is TGCGCCAGCAGCACTACAGGGGCGAGTGAAGCTTTCTTT. Amino acid sequence: CASSTTGASEAFF.

Of note for this clone: A junction boundary mismatches the germline segment, possibly from a read error. The rearrangement joins TRBV29-1 to TRBJ1-2; 8 nucleotides match TRBD1. This CDR3 is 14 amino acids long. Germline V gene lookup returns CDR1 SQVTM and CDR2 ANQGSEA. The CDR3, as DNA: TGCAGCGTCACGTCCGGGACAGGCCTCTATGTCTACACCTTC. It yields the protein CSVTSGTGLYVYTF. The full variable domain, rest sourced from reference TRBV29-1 and TRBJ1-2, is SAVISQKPSRDICQRGTSLTIQCQVDSQVTMMFWYRQQPGQSLTLIATANQGSEATYESGFVIDKFPISRPNLTFSTLTVSNMSPEDSSIYLCSVTSGTGLYVYTFGSGTRLTVV.